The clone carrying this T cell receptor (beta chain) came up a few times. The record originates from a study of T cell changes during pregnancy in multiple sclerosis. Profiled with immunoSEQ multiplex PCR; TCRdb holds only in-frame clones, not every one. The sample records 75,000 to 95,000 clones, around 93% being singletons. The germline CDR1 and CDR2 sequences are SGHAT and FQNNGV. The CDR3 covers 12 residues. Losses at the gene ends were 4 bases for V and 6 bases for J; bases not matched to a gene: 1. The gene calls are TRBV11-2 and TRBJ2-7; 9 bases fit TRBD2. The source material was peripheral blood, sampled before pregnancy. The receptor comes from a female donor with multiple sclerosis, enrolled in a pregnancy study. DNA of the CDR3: TGTGCCAGCAGCTCGGGACTAGCCGAGCAGTACTTC. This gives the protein CASSSGLAEQYF.